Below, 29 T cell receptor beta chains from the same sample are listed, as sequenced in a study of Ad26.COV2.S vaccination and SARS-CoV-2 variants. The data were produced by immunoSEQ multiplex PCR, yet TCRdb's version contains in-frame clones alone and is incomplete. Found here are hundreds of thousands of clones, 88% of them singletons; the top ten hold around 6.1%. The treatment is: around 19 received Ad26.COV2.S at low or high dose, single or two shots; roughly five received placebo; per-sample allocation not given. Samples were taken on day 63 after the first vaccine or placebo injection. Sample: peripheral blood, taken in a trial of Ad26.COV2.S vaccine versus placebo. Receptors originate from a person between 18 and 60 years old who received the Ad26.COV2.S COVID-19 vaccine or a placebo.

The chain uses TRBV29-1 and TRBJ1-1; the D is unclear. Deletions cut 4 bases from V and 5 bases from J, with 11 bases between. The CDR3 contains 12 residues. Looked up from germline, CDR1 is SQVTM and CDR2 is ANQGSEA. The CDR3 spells CSVVRGETEAFF. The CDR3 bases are TGCAGCGTTGTGCGCGGGGAAACTGAAGCTTTCTTT.

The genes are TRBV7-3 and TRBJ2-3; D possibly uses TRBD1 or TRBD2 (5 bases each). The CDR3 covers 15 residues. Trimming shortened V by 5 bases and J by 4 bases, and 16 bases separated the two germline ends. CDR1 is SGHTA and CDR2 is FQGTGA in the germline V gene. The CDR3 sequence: CASSLRGAVADTQYF. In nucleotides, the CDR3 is TGTGCCAGCAGCCTAAGAGGGGCCGTGGCAGATACGCAGTATTTT.

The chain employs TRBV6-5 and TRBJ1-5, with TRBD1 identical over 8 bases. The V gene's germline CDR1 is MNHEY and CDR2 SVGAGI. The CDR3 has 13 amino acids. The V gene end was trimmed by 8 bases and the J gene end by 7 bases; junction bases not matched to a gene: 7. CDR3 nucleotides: TGTGCCAGCCTGGAGGACAGGGCCCAGCCCCAGCATTTT. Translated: CASLEDRAQPQHF.

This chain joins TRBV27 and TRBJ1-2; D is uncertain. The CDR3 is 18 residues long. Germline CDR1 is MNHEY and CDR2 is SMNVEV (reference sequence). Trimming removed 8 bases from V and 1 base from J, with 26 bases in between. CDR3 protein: CASRAPRHSPHDNYGYTF. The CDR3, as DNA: TGTGCCAGCCGCGCCCCCCGGCACAGTCCCCATGATAACTATGGCTACACCTTC.

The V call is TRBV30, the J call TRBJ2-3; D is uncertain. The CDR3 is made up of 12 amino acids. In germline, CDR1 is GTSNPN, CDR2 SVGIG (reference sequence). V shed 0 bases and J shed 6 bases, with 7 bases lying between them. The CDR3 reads CAWSVDGDTQYF. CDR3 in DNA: TGTGCCTGGAGTGTGGACGGGGATACGCAGTATTTT.

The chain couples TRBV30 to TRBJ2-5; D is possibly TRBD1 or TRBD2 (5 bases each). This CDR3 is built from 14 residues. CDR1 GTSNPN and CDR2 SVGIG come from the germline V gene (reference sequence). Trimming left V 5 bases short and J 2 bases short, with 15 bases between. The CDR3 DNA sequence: TGTGCCTGGGACTCAGTGGGACGGCAAGAGACCCAGTACTTC. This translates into CAWDSVGRQETQYF. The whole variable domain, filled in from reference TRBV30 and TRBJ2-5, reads SQTIHQWPATLVQPVGSPLSLECTVEGTSNPNLYWYRQAAGRGLQLLFYSVGIGQISSEVPQNLSASRPQDRQFILSSKKLLLSDSGFYLCAWDSVGRQETQYFGPGTRLLVL.

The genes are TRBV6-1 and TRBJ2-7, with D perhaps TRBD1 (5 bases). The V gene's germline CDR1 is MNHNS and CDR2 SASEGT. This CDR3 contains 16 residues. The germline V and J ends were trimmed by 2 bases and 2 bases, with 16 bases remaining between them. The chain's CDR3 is CASSERFGQGTYEQYF. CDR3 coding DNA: TGTGCCAGCAGTGAACGGTTTGGCCAGGGAACCTACGAGCAGTACTTC.

The CDR3 sequence is CASSAQGNTEAFF. The CDR3 nucleotides read TGTGCCAGCAGCGCACAGGGGAACACTGAAGCTTTCTTT. The chain recombines TRBV3-1 (or the pseudogene TRBV3-2) with TRBJ1-1, with a weak D call TRBD1 (6 bases). This CDR3 contains 13 residues. Germline V CDR1 and CDR2: LGHDT, YNNKEL (reference sequence). Trimming cost V 5 bases and J 1 base, with 8 bases left between them.

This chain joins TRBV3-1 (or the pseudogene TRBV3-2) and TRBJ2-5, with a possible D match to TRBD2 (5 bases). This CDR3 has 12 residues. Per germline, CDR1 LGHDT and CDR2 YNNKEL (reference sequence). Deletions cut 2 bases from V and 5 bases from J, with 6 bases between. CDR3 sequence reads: CASSQTGETQYF. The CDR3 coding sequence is TGTGCCAGCAGCCAAACGGGGGAGACCCAGTACTTC.

CDR3 region: CAISETLGTGYGNTEAFF. The DNA of the CDR3 is TGTGCCATCAGTGAGACCCTCGGGACAGGGTACGGGAACACTGAAGCTTTCTTT. The chain employs TRBV10-3 and TRBJ1-1, with 9 bases that match TRBD1. Germline V lookup: CDR1 ENHRY, CDR2 SYGVKD. Germline trimming cut 2 bases from V and 1 base from J; bases unmatched to any gene: 11. The CDR3 has 18 amino acids.

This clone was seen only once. CDR3 protein: CAWSPTRAPGEKLFF. As DNA, the CDR3 is TGTGCCTGGAGTCCGACCCGGGCACCAGGGGAAAAACTGTTTTTT. This rearrangement joins TRBV30 to TRBJ1-4, with D maybe TRBD1 (5 bases). This CDR3 has 15 residues. From germline, CDR1 is GTSNPN and CDR2 SVGIG (reference sequence). V lost 2 bases and J lost 8, with 18 bases in between.

CDR3 amino acids: CAWSPGGGQSYEQYF. The CDR3 bases are TGTGCCTGGAGTCCGGGGGGGGGACAATCCTACGAGCAGTACTTC. The chain uses TRBV30 and TRBJ2-7; 8 positions agree with TRBD2. The CDR3 consists of 15 residues. The germline V gene encodes CDR1 GTSNPN and CDR2 SVGIG (reference sequence). The J segment lost 1 base and the V segment lost 2 bases, leaving 7 bases of the junction unmatched.

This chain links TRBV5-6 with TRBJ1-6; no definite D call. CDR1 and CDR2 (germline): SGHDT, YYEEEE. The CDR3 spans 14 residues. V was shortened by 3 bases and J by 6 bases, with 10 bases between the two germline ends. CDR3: CASSSETINSPLHF. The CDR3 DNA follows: TGTGCCAGCAGCTCTGAGACAATTAATTCACCCCTCCACTTT.

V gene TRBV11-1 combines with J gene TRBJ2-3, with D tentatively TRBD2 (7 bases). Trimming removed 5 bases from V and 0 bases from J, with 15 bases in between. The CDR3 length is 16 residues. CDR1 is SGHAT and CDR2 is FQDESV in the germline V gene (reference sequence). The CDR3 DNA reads TGTGCCAGCAGCCCTTCCGGGGGGCTTAGCACAGATACGCAGTATTTT. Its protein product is CASSPSGGLSTDTQYF.

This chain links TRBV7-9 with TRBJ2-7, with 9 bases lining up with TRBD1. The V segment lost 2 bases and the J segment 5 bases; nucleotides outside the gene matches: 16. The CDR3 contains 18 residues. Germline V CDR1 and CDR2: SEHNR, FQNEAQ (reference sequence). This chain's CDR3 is CASSLRVGVGTGFDEQYF. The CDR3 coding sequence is TGTGCCAGCAGCTTAAGGGTTGGGGTGGGGACAGGGTTCGACGAGCAGTACTTC.

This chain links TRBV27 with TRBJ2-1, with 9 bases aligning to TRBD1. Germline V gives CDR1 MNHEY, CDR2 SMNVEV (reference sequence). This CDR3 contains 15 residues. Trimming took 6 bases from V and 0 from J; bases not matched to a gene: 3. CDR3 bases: TGTGCCAGCAGACAGGGGGCAATCTCCTACAATGAGCAGTTCTTC. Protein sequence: CASRQGAISYNEQFF.

The CDR3 coding sequence is TGTGCCTGGGGGGAAGGGACAGCCCTACTTGAGCAGTTCTTC. Protein product: CAWGEGTALLEQFF. The chain couples TRBV30 to TRBJ2-1; TRBD1 aligns across 7 bases. The V segment lost 5 bases and the J segment 9 bases; nucleotides outside the gene matches: 13. Germline CDR1 GTSNPN, CDR2 SVGIG (reference sequence). The CDR3 contains 14 residues. Variable domain in full (rest from reference TRBV30 and TRBJ2-1): SQTIHQWPATLVQPVGSPLSLECTVEGTSNPNLYWYRQAAGRGLQLLFYSVGIGQISSEVPQNLSASRPQDRQFILSSKKLLLSDSGFYLCAWGEGTALLEQFFGPGTRLTVL.

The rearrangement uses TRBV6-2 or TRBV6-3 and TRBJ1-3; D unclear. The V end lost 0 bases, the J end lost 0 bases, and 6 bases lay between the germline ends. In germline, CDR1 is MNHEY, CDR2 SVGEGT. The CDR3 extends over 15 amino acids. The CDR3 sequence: CASSYSLSSGNTIYF. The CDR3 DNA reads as TGTGCCAGCAGTTACTCGCTGAGCTCTGGAAACACCATATATTTT.

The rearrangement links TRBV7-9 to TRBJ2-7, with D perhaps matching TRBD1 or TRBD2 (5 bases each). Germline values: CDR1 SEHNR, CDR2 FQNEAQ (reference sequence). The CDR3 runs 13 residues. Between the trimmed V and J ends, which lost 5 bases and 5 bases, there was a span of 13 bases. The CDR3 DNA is TGTGCCAGCAGCCCGGGACCGCTGGACGAGCAGTACTTC. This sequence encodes CASSPGPLDEQYF.

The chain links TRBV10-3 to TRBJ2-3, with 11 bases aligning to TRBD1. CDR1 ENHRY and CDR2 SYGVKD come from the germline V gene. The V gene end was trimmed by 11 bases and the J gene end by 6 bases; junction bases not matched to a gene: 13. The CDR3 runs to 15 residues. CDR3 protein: CASTPDRGLVDTQYF. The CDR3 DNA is TGTGCCTCCACCCCGGACAGGGGGCTTGTGGATACGCAGTATTTT.

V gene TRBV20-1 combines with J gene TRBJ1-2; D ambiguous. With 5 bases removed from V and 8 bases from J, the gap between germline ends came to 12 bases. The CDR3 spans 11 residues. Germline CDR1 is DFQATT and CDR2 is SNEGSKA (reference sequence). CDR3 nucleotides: TGCAGTGCTCCAGAGTCCGGGGGCTACACCTTC. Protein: CSAPESGGYTF.

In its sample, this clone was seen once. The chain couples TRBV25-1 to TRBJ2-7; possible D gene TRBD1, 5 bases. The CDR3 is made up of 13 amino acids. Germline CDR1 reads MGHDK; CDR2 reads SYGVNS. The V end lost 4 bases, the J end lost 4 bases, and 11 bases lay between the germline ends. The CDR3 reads CASSVPGIYEQYF. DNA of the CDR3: TGTGCCAGCAGTGTACCAGGGATTTACGAGCAGTACTTC.

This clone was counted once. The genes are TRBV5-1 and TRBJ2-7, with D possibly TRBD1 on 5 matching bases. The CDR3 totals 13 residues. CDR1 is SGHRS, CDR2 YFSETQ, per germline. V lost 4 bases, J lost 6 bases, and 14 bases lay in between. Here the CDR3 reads CASSQKYQGEQYF. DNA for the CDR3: TGCGCCAGCAGCCAAAAATACCAGGGCGAGCAGTACTTC.

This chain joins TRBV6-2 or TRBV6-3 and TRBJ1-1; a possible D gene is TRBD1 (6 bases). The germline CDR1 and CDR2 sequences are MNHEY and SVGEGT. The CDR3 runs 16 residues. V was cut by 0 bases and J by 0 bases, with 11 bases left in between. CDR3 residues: CASSYSRGSVNTEAFF. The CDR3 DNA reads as TGTGCCAGCAGTTACTCGAGGGGGTCCGTGAACACTGAAGCTTTCTTT.

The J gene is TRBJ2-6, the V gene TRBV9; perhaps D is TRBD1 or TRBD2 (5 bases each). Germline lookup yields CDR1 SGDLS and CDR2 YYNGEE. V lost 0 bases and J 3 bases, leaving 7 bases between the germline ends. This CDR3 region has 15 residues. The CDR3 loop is CASSVAGLGANVLTF. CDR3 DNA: TGTGCCAGCAGCGTAGCGGGGCTTGGGGCCAACGTCCTGACTTTC.

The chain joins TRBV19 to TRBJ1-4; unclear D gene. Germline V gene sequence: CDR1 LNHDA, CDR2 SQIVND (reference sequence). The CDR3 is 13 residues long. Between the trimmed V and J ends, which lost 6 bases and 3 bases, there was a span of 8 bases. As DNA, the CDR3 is TGTGCCAGTAGGGGTGACGCTAATGAAAAACTGTTTTTT. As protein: CASRGDANEKLFF.

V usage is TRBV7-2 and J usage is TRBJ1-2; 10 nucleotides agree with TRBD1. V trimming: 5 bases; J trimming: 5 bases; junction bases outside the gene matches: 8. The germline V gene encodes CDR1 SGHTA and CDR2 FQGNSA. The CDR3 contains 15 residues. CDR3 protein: CASSPDRGWGYGYTF. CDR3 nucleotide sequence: TGTGCCAGCAGCCCGGACAGGGGGTGGGGGTATGGCTACACCTTC.

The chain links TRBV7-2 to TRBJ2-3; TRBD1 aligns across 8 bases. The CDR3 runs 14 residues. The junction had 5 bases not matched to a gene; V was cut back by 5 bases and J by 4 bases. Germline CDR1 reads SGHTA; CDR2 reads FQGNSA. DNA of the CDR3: TGTGCCAGCAGCCTGGACAGGGTCCCAGATACGCAGTATTTT. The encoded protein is CASSLDRVPDTQYF.

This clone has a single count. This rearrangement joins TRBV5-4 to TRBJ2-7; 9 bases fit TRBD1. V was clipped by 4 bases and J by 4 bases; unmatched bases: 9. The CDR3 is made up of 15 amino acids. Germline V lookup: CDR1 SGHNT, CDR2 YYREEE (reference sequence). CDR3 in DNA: TGTGCCAGCAGCCCAAGGGGACAGGGACCATACGAGCAGTACTTC. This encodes CASSPRGQGPYEQYF.